The present entry profiles one T cell receptor beta chain with its context. The data are from a study of regulatory T cells in long-lasting Graves disease. V gave up 3 bases and J gave up 3 bases; unmatched junction bases: 7. The CDR3 contains 15 residues. Germline V gene sequence: CDR1 GTSNPN, CDR2 SVGIG (reference sequence). Time point meaning: persistent/refractory GD, antithyroid drugs over 5 years with positive TRAb. PBMCs provided the RNA from which the TCR library was made. TCR beta libraries were built with iRepertoire HTBI primers and Arm-PCR of CDR3 regions. TCRdb analysed the multiplex PCR reads with MiXCR anew, one entry per CDR3 protein. The table lists around 450,000 distinct CDR3 sequences, around a fifth of them singletons.

The J gene is TRBJ1-5, the V gene TRBV30; 8 bases align to TRBD1. Specimen: peripheral blood mononuclear cells (PBMCs), collected when the disease was refractory, from a patient treated with antithyroid drugs. This receptor was obtained from a female donor with Graves disease. CDR3 in amino acids: CAWSTGQVYNQPQHF. DNA of the CDR3: TGTGCCTGGAGCACGGGACAGGTCTACAATCAGCCCCAGCATTTT.